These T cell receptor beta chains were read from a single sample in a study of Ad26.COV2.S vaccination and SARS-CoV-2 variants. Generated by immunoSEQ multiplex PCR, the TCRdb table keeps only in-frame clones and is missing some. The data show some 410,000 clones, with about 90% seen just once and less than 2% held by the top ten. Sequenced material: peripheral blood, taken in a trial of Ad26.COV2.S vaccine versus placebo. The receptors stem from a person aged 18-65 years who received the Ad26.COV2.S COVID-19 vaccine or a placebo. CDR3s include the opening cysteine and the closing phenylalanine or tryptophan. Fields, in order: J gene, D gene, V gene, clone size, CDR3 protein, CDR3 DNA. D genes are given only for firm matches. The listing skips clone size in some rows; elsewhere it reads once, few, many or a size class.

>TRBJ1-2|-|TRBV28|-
CASSLLGDYGYTF
TGTGCCAGCAGTTTATTGGGGGACTATGGCTACACCTTC
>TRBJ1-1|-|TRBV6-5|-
CASSYDWNTEAFF
TGTGCCAGCAGTTATGACTGGAACACTGAAGCTTTCTTT
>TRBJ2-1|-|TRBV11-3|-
CASSLVLRDEQFF
TGTGCCAGCAGCTTAGTCTTACGGGATGAGCAGTTCTTC
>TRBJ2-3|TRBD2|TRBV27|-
CASRLQRGPDTQYF
TGTGCCAGCAGGCTTCAGCGGGGGCCAGATACGCAGTATTTT
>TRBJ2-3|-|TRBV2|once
CASVTVRDTQYF
TGTGCCAGCGTAACAGTCAGGGATACGCAGTATTTT
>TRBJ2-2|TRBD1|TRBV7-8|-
CATPITGGQRTGELFF
TGTGCCACCCCAATTACAGGGGGCCAGCGGACCGGGGAGCTGTTTTTT
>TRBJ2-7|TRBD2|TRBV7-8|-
CASSPQRGGLREQYF
TGTGCCAGCAGCCCCCAGCGGGGGGGTCTTCGCGAGCAGTACTTC
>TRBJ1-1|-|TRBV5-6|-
CASSLRGPNTEAFF
TGTGCCAGCAGCTTGAGGGGCCCGAACACTGAAGCTTTCTTT
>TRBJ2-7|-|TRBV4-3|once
CASSLGRQSYEQYF
TGCGCCAGCAGCCTAGGACGGCAGTCCTACGAGCAGTACTTC
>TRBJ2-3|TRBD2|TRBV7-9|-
CASSNGLAGITDTQYF
TGTGCCAGCAGCAACGGACTAGCGGGGATCACAGATACGCAGTATTTT
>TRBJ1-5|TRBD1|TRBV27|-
CASSLRDRAPYSNQPQHF
TGTGCCAGCAGCCTCCGGGACAGGGCGCCTTATAGCAATCAGCCCCAGCATTTT
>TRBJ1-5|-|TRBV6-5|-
CASTKDRYSNQPQHF
TGTGCCAGCACCAAAGACAGGTATAGCAATCAGCCCCAGCATTTT
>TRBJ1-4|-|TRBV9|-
CASTGQGLWNEKLFF
TGTGCCAGCACGGGCCAGGGCCTTTGGAACGAAAAACTGTTTTTT
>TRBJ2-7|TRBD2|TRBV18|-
CASSREGEQYF
TGTGCCAGCTCACGGGAGGGCGAGCAGTACTTC
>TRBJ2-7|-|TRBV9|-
CASSVGQGPDYEQYF
TGTGCCAGCAGCGTAGGCCAGGGACCAGACTACGAGCAGTACTTC
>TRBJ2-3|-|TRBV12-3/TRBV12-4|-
CASRTGYTDTQYF
TGTGCCAGTCGAACAGGTTACACAGATACGCAGTATTTT
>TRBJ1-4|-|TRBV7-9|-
CASSSPGPTDEKLFF
TGTGCCAGCAGCTCACCGGGACCCACGGATGAAAAACTGTTTTTT
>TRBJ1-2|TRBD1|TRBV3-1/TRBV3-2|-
CASSPEGQARIKYGYTF
TGTGCCAGCAGCCCCGAAGGACAGGCCCGGATCAAGTATGGCTACACCTTC
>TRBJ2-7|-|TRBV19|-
CASSIGYIPRYEQYF
TGTGCCAGTAGTATAGGGTACATACCCAGATACGAGCAGTACTTC
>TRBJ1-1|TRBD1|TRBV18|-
CASSPTGGSTEAFF
TGTGCCAGCTCACCCACAGGGGGGAGCACTGAAGCTTTCTTT
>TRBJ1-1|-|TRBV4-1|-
CASSQGTNTEAFF
TGCGCCAGCAGCCAAGGCACGAACACTGAAGCTTTCTTT
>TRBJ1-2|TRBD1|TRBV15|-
CATSLTGDGGYTF
TGTGCCACCAGCTTAACAGGGGATGGCGGCTACACCTTC
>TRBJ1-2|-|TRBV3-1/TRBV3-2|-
CAAVGGSVGYTF
TGTGCCGCCGTCGGGGGTTCCGTAGGCTACACCTTC
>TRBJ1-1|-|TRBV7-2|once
CASSEGVGTGTEAFF
TGTGCCAGCAGTGAGGGGGTAGGAACTGGCACTGAAGCTTTCTTT
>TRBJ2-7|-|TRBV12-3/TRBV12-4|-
CASSTLRGDEQYF
TGTGCCAGCTCAACCCTGCGAGGGGACGAGCAGTACTTC
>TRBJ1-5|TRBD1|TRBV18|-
CASSPAGGANQPQHF
TGTGCCAGCTCACCGGCAGGGGGTGCAAATCAGCCCCAGCATTTT
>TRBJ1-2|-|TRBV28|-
CASSLSPNYGYTF
TGTGCCAGCAGTCTATCTCCTAACTATGGCTACACCTTC
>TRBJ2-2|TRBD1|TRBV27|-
CASSQGQTYTGELFF
TGTGCCAGCAGTCAGGGACAGACTTACACCGGGGAGCTGTTTTTT
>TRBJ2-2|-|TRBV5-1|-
CASSAGTNTGELFF
TGCGCCAGCAGCGCCGGGACCAACACCGGGGAGCTGTTTTTT
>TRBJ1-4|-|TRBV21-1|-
CASSKLVSREVKTNEKLFF
TGTGCCAGCAGCAAGTTAGTGTCGAGGGAGGTGAAAACTAATGAAAAACTGTTTTTT
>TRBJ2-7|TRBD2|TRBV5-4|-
CASSWGGGAYEQYF
TGTGCCAGCAGCTGGGGCGGGGGGGCCTACGAGCAGTACTTC
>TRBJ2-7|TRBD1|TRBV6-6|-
CASRGTGGTYEQYF
TGTGCCAGCAGGGGGACAGGGGGAACCTACGAGCAGTACTTC
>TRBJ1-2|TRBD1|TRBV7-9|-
CASSPSPGTGGAGYGYTF
TGTGCCAGCAGCCCCAGTCCCGGGACAGGGGGCGCGGGCTATGGCTACACCTTC
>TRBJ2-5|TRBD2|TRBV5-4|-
CASSLTSGEETQYF
TGTGCCAGCAGCTTGACTAGCGGAGAAGAGACCCAGTACTTC
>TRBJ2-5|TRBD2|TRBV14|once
CASSQPGLAGGRGETQYF
TGTGCCAGCAGCCAGCCGGGACTAGCGGGGGGGCGCGGAGAGACCCAGTACTTC
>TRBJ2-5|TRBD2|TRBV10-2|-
CASSDVGDSGKGETQYF
TGCGCCAGCAGTGATGTCGGGGATAGCGGGAAGGGGGAGACCCAGTACTTC
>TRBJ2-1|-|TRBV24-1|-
CATSEGGTFF
TGTGCCACCAGTGAGGGCGGTACGTTCTTC
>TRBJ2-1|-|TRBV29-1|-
CSVERQYNEQFF
TGCAGCGTTGAACGGCAGTACAATGAGCAGTTCTTC
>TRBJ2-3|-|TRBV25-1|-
CASSEYRGARDTQYF
TGTGCCAGCAGTGAATACCGGGGGGCGAGAGATACGCAGTATTTT
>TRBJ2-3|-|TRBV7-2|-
CASSFQTRLSTDTQYF
TGTGCCAGCAGCTTTCAGACTAGGCTTAGCACAGATACGCAGTATTTT
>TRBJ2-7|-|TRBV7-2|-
CASSLDYLPYEQYF
TGTGCCAGCAGCTTAGACTACCTACCCTACGAGCAGTACTTC
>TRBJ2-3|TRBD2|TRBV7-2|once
CASSLYYGTRTDTQYF
TGTGCCAGCAGCTTATATTACGGGACTAGGACAGATACGCAGTATTTT
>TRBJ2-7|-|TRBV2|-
CASEDSSYEQYF
TGTGCCAGCGAGGACAGCTCCTACGAGCAGTACTTC